The clone carrying this T cell receptor (beta chain) was recorded once. TCRdb keeps only in-frame clones here, not all; method: immunoSEQ multiplex PCR. Here the sample spans under 30,000 clones, about nine tenths being singletons. This sample stems from a study of T cell responses to AZD1222 COVID-19 vaccine. The CDR3 totals 12 residues. V lost 4 bases to trimming and J lost 8 bases, with 12 bases between them. Germline V gene data show CDR1 as GTSNPN and CDR2 as SVGIG (reference sequence). The TCR comes from an adult who received the AZD1222 COVID-19 vaccine. V gene TRBV30 combines with J gene TRBJ2-1; the D is unclear. This specimen consisted of peripheral blood, obtained 28 days after the second AZD1222 dose. The CDR3 region has the DNA TGTGCCTGGACCCCGGGTAGGCATGAGCAGTTCTTC. Encoded protein: CAWTPGRHEQFF.